One and the same sample provided the 21 T cell receptor beta chains below, sequenced in a study of shared clonotypes between healthy human individuals. CD45RO-negative cells were positively selected for CCR7, leaving out terminally differentiated effector memory CD45RA+ cells. The protocol was immunoSEQ multiplex PCR, while the TCRdb copy is restricted to in-frame clones and leaves out a portion. The table lists around 700,000 clones, just over 90% of them singletons. The sample was naive CD8+ T cells sorted from blood. These receptors all come from a man under 40 in good health.

The chain is built from TRBV10-3 and TRBJ2-7, with 12 bases identical to TRBD1. This CDR3 spans 14 amino acids. V shed 9 bases and J 7 bases; nucleotides not matched to a gene: 10. Germline V gene lookup returns CDR1 ENHRY and CDR2 SYGVKD. The DNA of the CDR3 is TGTGCCATAACTCCGGGACAGGGGGCGAGAGAGCAGTACTTC. It translates to CAITPGQGAREQYF.

The chain is built from TRBV27 and TRBJ1-5; the D gene is possibly TRBD1 (6 bases). This CDR3 comprises 15 residues. Germline V gene sequence: CDR1 MNHEY, CDR2 SMNVEV (reference sequence). Trimming removed 5 bases from V and 3 bases from J, with 14 bases in between. Here the CDR3 DNA reads TGTGCCAGCAGTAGGGGGGGCACGACCAATCAGCCCCAGCATTTT. This encodes CASSRGGTTNQPQHF.

The rearrangement joins TRBV7-8 to TRBJ1-4; 7 bases match TRBD1. Unmatched junction bases numbered 15, after V lost 3 bases and J lost 8 bases. This CDR3 region has 17 residues. Germline CDR1 is SGHVS and CDR2 is FQNEAQ. The CDR3 nucleotides are TGTGCCAGCAGCTTGGGCCCCCTCCGGACAGGTGACGAAAAACTGTTTTTT. Its translation is CASSLGPLRTGDEKLFF.

This CDR3 is CASSLGEGATNEKLFF. The DNA for the CDR3 is TGTGCCAGCAGCTTAGGAGAAGGCGCAACTAATGAAAAACTGTTTTTT. The chain uses TRBV11-2 and TRBJ1-4; D not resolved. Germline assignment: CDR1 SGHAT and CDR2 FQNNGV. The CDR3 consists of 16 residues. V dropped 1 base and J dropped 0 bases, with 9 bases sitting between them.

This clone was observed a few times. The J gene is TRBJ2-1, the V gene TRBV7-3; 9 positions agree with TRBD2. The V and J ends lost 3 bases and 0 bases, in that order; junction bases with no gene match: 0. The CDR3 is 15 residues long. In germline, CDR1 is SGHTA, CDR2 FQGTGA. The CDR3: CASSFSGSSYNEQFF. As DNA, the CDR3 is TGTGCCAGCAGCTTTAGCGGGAGCTCCTACAATGAGCAGTTCTTC.

V gene TRBV10-3 combines with J gene TRBJ2-1; D ambiguous. Trimming pared 2 bases from V and 0 bases from J, leaving 5 bases between. The germline CDR1 and CDR2 sequences are ENHRY and SYGVKD. The CDR3 extends over 14 amino acids. The CDR3 nucleotides are TGTGCCATCAGTGAGACCAGCTCCTACAATGAGCAGTTCTTC. This encodes CAISETSSYNEQFF.

The chain uses TRBV19 and TRBJ2-1, with TRBD2 matching 9 bases. The CDR3 consists of 15 residues. Germline V lookup: CDR1 LNHDA, CDR2 SQIVND (reference sequence). Unmatched junction bases numbered 6, after V lost 3 bases and J lost 6 bases. This CDR3 reads CASSIGAGGTNEQFF. The DNA of the CDR3 is TGTGCCAGTAGTATTGGAGCGGGAGGTACCAATGAGCAGTTCTTC.

The chain joins TRBV7-9 to TRBJ1-1; D is uncertain. Germline V lookup: CDR1 SEHNR, CDR2 FQNEAQ (reference sequence). This CDR3 is 13 amino acids long. V lost 7 bases to trimming and J lost 4 bases, with 13 bases between them. The DNA for the CDR3 is TGTGCCAGCAAGAGGCGCGTGGGCACTGAAGCTTTCTTT. Residues: CASKRRVGTEAFF.

This chain joins TRBV13 and TRBJ1-5, with D tentatively TRBD1 (5 bases). CDR1 is PRHDT and CDR2 is FYEKMQ in the germline V gene (reference sequence). V was clipped by 4 bases and J by 0 bases, with 10 bases between them. This CDR3 is built from 15 residues. The DNA for the CDR3 is TGTGCCAGCAGCTCCGGGGGTTATAGCAATCAGCCCCAGCATTTT. Translation gives CASSSGGYSNQPQHF.

The chain joins TRBV11-2 to TRBJ2-7, with 7 bases lining up with TRBD1. CDR3 length equals 14 residues. Germline V gene data show CDR1 as SGHAT and CDR2 as FQNNGV. Trimming removed 1 base from V and 5 bases from J; junction bases left unmatched: 5. The CDR3 region has the DNA TGTGCCAGCAGCTTAGTTTCCGGGACAGACGAGCAGTACTTC. Translation gives CASSLVSGTDEQYF.

V gene TRBV28 combines with J gene TRBJ1-2; maybe TRBD1 (6 bases). The CDR3 loop spans 15 amino acids. The germline V gene has CDR1 MDHEN and CDR2 SYDVKM. With 2 bases removed from V and 1 base from J, the gap between germline ends came to 11 bases. This CDR3 is CASSLGTNFNYGYTF. The CDR3 DNA reads as TGTGCCAGCAGTTTAGGGACAAACTTTAACTATGGCTACACCTTC.

This clone was detected only once. This chain uses TRBV2 with TRBJ2-5, with unresolved D. The CDR3 has 14 residues. The V and J ends lost 5 bases and 5 bases respectively, with 15 bases between them. The germline V gene has CDR1 SNHLY and CDR2 FYNNEI. As DNA, the CDR3 is TGTGCCAGCAGTCAAAACACCTTAGGGGAGACCCAGTACTTC. Protein product: CASSQNTLGETQYF.

This chain uses TRBV7-3 with TRBJ2-1; TRBD2 matches 10 bases. This CDR3 is 15 amino acids long. V was clipped by 4 bases and J by 7 bases; unmatched bases: 7. Germline CDR1 SGHTA, CDR2 FQGTGA. CDR3 in amino acids: CASSSLAGEGNEQFF. The CDR3 DNA is TGTGCCAGCAGCTCCCTAGCGGGAGAGGGTAATGAGCAGTTCTTC.

This chain joins TRBV29-1 and TRBJ2-1, with TRBD2 identical over 11 bases. V lost 2 bases to trimming and J lost 8 bases; unmatched junction nucleotides: 17. Germline CDR1 and CDR2: SQVTM and ANQGSEA. This CDR3 comprises 18 residues. CDR3 sequence: CSVEPTIITSGRLDEQFF. DNA of the CDR3: TGCAGCGTTGAACCCACAATCATTACTAGCGGGAGATTGGATGAGCAGTTCTTC.

This clone was seen a few times. The chain recombines TRBV28 with TRBJ2-7, with 7 bases fitting TRBD1. The trim removed 7 bases at V and 2 bases at J, leaving 5 bases unmatched. The CDR3 has 13 residues. Germline V CDR1 and CDR2: MDHEN, SYDVKM. The CDR3 protein is CASTEGQTYEQYF. CDR3 DNA sequence: TGTGCCAGCACCGAGGGACAGACCTACGAGCAGTACTTC.

This clone was seen a single time. The chain combines TRBV6-6 with TRBJ2-5, with TRBD1 matching 8 bases. V dropped 8 bases and J dropped 0; count of bases not matched to a gene: 8. Germline assignment: CDR1 MNHNY and CDR2 SVGAGI (reference sequence). This CDR3 has 15 residues. Here the CDR3 reads CASGGTGENQETQYF. CDR3 DNA sequence: TGTGCCAGCGGAGGGACAGGAGAAAACCAAGAGACCCAGTACTTC.

The chain uses TRBV5-4 and TRBJ2-1; 14 positions match TRBD2. The length of the CDR3 is 15 residues. After removal of 3 bases from V and 10 bases from J, the junction contained 6 bases not matched to a gene. Looked up from germline, CDR1 is SGHNT and CDR2 is YYREEE (reference sequence). CDR3 residues: CASSSPGLAGEEQFF. Written as DNA, the CDR3 is TGTGCCAGCAGCTCACCGGGACTAGCGGGAGAGGAGCAGTTCTTC. The entire variable domain, with the rest obtained from reference TRBV5-4 and TRBJ2-1, is as follows: ETGVTQSPTHLIKTRGQQVTLRCSSQSGHNTVSWYQQALGQGPQFIFQYYREEENGRGNFPPRFSGLQFPNYSSELNVNALELDDSALYLCASSSPGLAGEEQFFGPGTRLTVL.

This chain's CDR3 is CASSGTPEAFF. CDR3 nucleotides: TGTGCCAGCAGCGGGACCCCTGAAGCTTTCTTT. The V gene is TRBV7-9, the J gene TRBJ1-1; perhaps TRBD1 as D (5 bases). V gave up 5 bases and J gave up 6 bases, with 7 bases separating them. The germline CDR1 and CDR2 sequences are SEHNR and FQNEAQ (reference sequence). The CDR3 extends over 11 amino acids.

The V gene is TRBV28, the J gene TRBJ1-5; no clear D gene. This CDR3 contains 14 residues. Germline values: CDR1 MDHEN, CDR2 SYDVKM. V lost 10 bases and J lost 6, with 19 bases in between. The CDR3 here is CANAQAGGSQPQHF. As DNA, the CDR3 is TGTGCCAACGCCCAAGCAGGAGGAAGTCAGCCCCAGCATTTT.

V gene TRBV15 combines with J gene TRBJ2-3, with TRBD2 as a possible D gene (6 bases). V lost 6 bases to trimming and J lost 5 bases, with 15 bases between them. This CDR3 comprises 14 residues. The germline V gene encodes CDR1 LNHNV and CDR2 YYDKDF (reference sequence). The CDR3 DNA reads TGTGCCACCAGATGGTCTTGGGAGGTAGATACGCAGTATTTT. Its translation: CATRWSWEVDTQYF.

CDR3 nucleotides: TGCAGCGTTGTAGGAAGCCCGGGTACCTACAATGAGCAGTTCTTC. Encoded protein: CSVVGSPGTYNEQFF. The chain uses TRBV29-1 and TRBJ2-1; no firm D call. The V end was cut by 4 bases, the J end by 2 bases, with 15 bases between. Germline lookup yields CDR1 SQVTM and CDR2 ANQGSEA. The CDR3 covers 15 residues.